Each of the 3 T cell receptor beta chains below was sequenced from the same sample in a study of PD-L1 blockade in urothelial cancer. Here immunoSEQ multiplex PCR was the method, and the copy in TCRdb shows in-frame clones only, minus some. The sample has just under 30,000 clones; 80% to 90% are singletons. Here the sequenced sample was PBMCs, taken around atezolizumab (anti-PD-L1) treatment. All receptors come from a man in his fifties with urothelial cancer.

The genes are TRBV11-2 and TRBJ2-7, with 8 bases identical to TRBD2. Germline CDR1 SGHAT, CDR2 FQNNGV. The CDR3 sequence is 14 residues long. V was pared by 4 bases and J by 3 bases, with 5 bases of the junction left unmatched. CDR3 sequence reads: CASSSILAVYEQYF. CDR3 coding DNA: TGTGCCAGCAGCTCAATACTAGCGGTCTACGAGCAGTACTTC.

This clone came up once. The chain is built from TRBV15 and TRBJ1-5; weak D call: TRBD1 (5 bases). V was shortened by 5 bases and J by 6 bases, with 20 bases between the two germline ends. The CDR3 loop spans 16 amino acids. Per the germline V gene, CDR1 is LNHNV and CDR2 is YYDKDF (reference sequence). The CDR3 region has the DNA TGTGCCACCAGCGGAGGGGCCCTCGGATTGAGTCAGCCCCAGCATTTT. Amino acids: CATSGGALGLSQPQHF.

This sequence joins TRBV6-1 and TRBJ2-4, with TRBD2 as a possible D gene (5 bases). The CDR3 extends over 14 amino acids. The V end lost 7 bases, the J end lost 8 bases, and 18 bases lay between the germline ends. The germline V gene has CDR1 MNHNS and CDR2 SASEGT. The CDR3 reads CASTSEGRSHIQYF. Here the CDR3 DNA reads TGTGCCAGCACCTCCGAGGGTCGGTCTCACATTCAGTACTTC.